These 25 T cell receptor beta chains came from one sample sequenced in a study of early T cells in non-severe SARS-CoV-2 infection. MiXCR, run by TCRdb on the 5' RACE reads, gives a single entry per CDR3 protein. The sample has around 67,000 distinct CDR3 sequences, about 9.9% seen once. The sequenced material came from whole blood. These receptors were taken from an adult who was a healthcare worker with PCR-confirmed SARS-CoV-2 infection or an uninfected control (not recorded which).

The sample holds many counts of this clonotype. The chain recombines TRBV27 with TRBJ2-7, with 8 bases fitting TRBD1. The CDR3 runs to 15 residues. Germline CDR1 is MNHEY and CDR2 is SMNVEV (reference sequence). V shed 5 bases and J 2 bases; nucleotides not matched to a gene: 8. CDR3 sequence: CASSPGQGWTYEQYF. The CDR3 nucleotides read TGTGCCAGCAGTCCTGGACAGGGATGGACCTACGAGCAGTACTTC.

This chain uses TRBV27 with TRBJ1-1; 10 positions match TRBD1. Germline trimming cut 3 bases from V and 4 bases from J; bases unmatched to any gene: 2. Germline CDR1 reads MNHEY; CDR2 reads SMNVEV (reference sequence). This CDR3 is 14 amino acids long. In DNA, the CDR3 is TGTGCCAGCAGTTTTCGACAGGGGGCCACTGAAGCTTTCTTT. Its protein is CASSFRQGATEAFF.

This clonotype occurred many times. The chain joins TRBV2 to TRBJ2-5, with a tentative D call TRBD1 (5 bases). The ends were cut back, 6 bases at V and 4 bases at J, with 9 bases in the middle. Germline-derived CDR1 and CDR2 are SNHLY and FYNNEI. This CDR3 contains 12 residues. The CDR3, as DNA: TGTGCCAGCAGAAGGGGCCTAGAGACCCAGTACTTC. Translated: CASRRGLETQYF. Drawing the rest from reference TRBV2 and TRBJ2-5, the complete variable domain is EPEVTQTPSHQVTQMGQEVILRCVPISNHLYFYWYRQILGQKVEFLVSFYNNEISEKSEIFDDQFSVERPDGSNFTLKIRSTKLEDSAMYFCASRRGLETQYFGPGTRLLVL.

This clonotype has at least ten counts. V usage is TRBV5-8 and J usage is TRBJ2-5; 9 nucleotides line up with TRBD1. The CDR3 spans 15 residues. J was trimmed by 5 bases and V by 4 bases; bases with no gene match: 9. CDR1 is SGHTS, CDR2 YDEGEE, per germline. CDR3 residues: CASSKGDRAMETQYF. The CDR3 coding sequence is TGTGCCAGCAGCAAGGGGGACAGGGCTATGGAGACCCAGTACTTC.

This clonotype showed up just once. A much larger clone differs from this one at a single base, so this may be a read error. Here the CDR3 reads CANSQGTSGRGYEQYF. CDR3 nucleotides: TGTGCCAACAGCCAAGGGACTAGCGGGAGAGGTTACGAGCAGTACTTC. The genes are TRBV5-4 and TRBJ2-7, with 14 bases fitting TRBD2. The CDR3 is 16 amino acids. Germline loops: CDR1 SGHNT, CDR2 YYREEE (reference sequence).

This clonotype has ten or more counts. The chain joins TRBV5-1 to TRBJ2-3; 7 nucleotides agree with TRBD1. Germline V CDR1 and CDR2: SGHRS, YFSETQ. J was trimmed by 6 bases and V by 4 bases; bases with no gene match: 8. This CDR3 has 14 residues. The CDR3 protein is CASSQIDRADTQYF. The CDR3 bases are TGCGCCAGCAGCCAAATCGACAGGGCCGATACGCAGTATTTT.

Here the CDR3 DNA reads TGTGCCAGCAGCACGGTGACTAGCGGGACTTTCAATGAGCAGTTCTTC. It codes for CASSTVTSGTFNEQFF. The chain joins TRBV7-9 to TRBJ2-1; 11 nucleotides align to TRBD2. The trim removed 5 bases at V and 6 bases at J, leaving 9 bases unmatched. CDR3 length equals 16 residues. Germline V lookup: CDR1 SEHNR, CDR2 FQNEAQ (reference sequence).

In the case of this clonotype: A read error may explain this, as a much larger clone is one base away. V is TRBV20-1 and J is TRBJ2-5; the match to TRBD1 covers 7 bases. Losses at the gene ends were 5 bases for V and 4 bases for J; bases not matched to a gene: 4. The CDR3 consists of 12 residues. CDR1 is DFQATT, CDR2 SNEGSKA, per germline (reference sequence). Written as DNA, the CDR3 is TGCAGTGCTCAGAGGGGGCTAGAGACCCAGTACTTC. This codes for CSAQRGLETQYF.

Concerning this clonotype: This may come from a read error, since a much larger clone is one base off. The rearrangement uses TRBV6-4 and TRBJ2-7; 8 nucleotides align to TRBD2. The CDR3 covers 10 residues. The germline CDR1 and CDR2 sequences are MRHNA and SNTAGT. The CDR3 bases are TGTGTCAGCCCCCCGGGACTAGTCTACTTC. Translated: CVSPPGLVYF.

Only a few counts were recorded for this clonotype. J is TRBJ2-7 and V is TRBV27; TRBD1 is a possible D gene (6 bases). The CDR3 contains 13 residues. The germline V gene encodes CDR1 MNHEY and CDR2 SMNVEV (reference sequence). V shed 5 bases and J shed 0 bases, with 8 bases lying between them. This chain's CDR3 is CASSRDTSYEQYF. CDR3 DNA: TGTGCCAGCAGTCGGGACACCTCCTACGAGCAGTACTTC.

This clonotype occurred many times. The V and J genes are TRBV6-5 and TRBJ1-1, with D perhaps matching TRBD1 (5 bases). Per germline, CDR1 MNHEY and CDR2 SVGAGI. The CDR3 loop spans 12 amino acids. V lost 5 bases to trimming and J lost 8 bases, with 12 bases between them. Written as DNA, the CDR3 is TGTGCCAGCAGTCCAGAGGGGAGGGAAGCTTTCTTT. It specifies CASSPEGREAFF.

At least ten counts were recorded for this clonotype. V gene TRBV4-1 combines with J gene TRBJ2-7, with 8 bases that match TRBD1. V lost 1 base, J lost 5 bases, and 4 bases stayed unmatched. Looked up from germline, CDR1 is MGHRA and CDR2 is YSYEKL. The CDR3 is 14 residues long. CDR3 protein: CASSQVGTGDEQYF. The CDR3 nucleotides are TGCGCCAGCAGCCAAGTAGGGACAGGTGACGAGCAGTACTTC.

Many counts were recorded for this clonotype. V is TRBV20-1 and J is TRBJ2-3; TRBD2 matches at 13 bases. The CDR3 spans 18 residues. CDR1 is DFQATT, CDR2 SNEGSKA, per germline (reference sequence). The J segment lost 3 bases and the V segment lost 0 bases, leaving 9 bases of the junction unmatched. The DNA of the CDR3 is TGCAGTGCTAGAGATCCATTACTAGCGGGAGGGCGGACAGATACGCAGTATTTT. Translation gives CSARDPLLAGGRTDTQYF.

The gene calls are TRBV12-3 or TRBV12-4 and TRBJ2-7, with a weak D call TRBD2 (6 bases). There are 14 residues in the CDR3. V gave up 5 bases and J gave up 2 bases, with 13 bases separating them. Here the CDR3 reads CASSVRELPYEQYF. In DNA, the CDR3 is TGTGCCAGCAGTGTTCGGGAGCTGCCCTACGAGCAGTACTTC.

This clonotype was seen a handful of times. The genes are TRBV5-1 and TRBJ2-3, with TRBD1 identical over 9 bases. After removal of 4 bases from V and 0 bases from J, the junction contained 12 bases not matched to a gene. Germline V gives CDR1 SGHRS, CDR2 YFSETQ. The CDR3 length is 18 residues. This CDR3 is CASSGGQGRPLSTDTQYF. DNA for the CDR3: TGCGCCAGCAGCGGGGGACAGGGTAGGCCCCTAAGCACAGATACGCAGTATTTT.

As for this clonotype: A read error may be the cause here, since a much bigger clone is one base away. The CDR3 DNA is TGTGCCAGCAGTTCCCCAAAGGGAGGGAGGGCAGCCTACGAGCAGTACTTC. Amino acid sequence: CASSSPKGGRAAYEQYF. This chain uses TRBV28 with TRBJ2-7; TRBD2 matches at 7 bases. The CDR3 contains 17 residues. In germline, CDR1 is MDHEN, CDR2 SYDVKM. Trimming cost V 4 bases and J 2 bases; bases outside gene matches: 14.

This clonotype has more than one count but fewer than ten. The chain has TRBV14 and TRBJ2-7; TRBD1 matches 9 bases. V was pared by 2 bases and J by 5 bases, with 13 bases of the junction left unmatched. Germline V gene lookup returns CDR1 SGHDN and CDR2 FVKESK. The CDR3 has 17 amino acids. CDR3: CASSQWNRDRVSHEQYF. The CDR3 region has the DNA TGTGCCAGCAGCCAATGGAACCGGGACAGGGTTTCACACGAGCAGTACTTC.

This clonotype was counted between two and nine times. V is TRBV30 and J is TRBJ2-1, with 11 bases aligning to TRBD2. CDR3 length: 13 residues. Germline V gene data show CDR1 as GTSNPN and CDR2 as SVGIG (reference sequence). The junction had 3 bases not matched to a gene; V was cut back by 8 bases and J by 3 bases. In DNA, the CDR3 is TGTGCCGGGGGACTAGCGGTCTACAATGAGCAGTTCTTC. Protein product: CAGGLAVYNEQFF. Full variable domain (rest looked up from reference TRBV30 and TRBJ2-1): SQTIHQWPATLVQPVGSPLSLECTVEGTSNPNLYWYRQAAGRGLQLLFYSVGIGQISSEVPQNLSASRPQDRQFILSSKKLLLSDSGFYLCAGGLAVYNEQFFGPGTRLTVL.

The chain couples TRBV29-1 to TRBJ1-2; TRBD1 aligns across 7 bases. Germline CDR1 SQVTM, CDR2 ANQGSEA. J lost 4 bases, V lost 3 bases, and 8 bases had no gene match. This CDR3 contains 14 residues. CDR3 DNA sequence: TGCAGCGTTGATCTCGTTAACAGGGGCTATGGCTACACCTTC. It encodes CSVDLVNRGYGYTF.

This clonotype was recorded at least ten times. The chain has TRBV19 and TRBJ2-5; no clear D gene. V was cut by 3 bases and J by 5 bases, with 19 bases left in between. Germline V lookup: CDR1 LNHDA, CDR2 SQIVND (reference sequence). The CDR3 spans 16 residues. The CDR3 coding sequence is TGTGCCAGTAGTATGAGTCACAGCCTTCATGGGGAGACCCAGTACTTC. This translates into CASSMSHSLHGETQYF. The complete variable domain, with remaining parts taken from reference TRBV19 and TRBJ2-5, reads DGGITQSPKYLFRKEGQNVTLSCEQNLNHDAMYWYRQDPGQGLRLIYYSQIVNDFQKGDIAEGYSVSREKKESFPLTVTSAQKNPTAFYLCASSMSHSLHGETQYFGPGTRLLVL.

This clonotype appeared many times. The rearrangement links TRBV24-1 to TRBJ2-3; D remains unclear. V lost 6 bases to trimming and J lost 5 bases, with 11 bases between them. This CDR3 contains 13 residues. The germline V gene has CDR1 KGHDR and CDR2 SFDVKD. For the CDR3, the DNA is TGTGCCACCAGTCCGTCGCCAGGAGATACGCAGTATTTT. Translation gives CATSPSPGDTQYF.

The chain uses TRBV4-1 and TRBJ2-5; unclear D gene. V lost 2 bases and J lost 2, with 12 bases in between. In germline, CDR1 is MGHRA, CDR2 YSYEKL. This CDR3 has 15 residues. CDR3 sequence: CASSQTGRNQETQYF. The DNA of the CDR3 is TGCGCCAGCAGCCAAACTGGACGGAATCAAGAGACCCAGTACTTC.

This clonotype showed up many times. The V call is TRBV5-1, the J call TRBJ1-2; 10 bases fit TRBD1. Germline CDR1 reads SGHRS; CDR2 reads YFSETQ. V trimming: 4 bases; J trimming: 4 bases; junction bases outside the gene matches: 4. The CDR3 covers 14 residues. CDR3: CASSGGQGVYGYTF. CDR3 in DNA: TGCGCCAGCAGCGGAGGACAGGGGGTCTATGGCTACACCTTC.

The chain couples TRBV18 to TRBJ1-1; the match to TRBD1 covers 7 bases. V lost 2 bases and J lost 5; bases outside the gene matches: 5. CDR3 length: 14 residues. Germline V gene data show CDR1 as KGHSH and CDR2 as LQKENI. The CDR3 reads CASSPEGARTEAFF. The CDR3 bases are TGTGCCAGCTCACCAGAGGGGGCGAGGACTGAAGCTTTCTTT. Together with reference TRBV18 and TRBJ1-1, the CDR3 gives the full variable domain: NAGVMQNPRHLVRRRGQEARLRCSPMKGHSHVYWYRQLPEEGLKFMVYLQKENIIDESGMPKERFSAEFPKEGPSILRIQQVVRGDSAAYFCASSPEGARTEAFFGQGTRLTVV.

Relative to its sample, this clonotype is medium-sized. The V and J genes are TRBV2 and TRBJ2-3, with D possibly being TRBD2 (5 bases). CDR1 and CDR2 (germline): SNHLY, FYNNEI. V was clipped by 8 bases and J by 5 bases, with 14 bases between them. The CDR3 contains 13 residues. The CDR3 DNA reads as TGTGCCAGCCCCCCGGCGAGGGTAGATACGCAGTATTTT. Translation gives CASPPARVDTQYF.